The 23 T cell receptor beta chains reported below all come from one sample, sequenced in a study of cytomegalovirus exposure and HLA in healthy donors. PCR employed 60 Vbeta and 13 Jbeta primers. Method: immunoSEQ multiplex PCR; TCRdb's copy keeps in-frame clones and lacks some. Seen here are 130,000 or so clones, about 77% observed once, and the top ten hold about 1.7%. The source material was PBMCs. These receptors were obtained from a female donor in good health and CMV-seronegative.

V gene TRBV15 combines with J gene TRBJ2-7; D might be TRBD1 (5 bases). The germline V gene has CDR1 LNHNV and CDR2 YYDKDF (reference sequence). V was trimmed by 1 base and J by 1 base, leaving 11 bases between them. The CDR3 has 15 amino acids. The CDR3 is CATSRVAQASYEQYF. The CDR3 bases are TGTGCCACCAGCAGAGTTGCACAGGCTTCCTACGAGCAGTACTTC.

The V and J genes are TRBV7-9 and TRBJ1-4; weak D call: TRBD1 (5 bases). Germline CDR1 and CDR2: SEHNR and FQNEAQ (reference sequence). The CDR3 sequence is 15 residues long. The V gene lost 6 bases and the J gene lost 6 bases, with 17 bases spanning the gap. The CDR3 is CASSSGPASDEKLFF. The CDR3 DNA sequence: TGTGCCAGCAGTTCAGGGCCGGCGTCAGATGAAAAACTGTTTTTT. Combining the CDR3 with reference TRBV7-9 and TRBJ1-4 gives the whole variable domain DTGVSQNPRHKITKRGQNVTFRCDPISEHNRLYWYRQTLGQGPEFLTYFQNEAQLEKSRLLSDRFSAERPKGSFSTLEIQRTEQGDSAMYLCASSSGPASDEKLFFGSGTQLSVL.

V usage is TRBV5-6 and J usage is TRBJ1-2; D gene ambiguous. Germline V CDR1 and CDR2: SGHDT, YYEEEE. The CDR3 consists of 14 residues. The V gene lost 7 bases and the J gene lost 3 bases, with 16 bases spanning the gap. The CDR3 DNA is TGTGCCAGCGTCTCGGGCCCGAGGGACTATGGCTACACCTTC. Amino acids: CASVSGPRDYGYTF.

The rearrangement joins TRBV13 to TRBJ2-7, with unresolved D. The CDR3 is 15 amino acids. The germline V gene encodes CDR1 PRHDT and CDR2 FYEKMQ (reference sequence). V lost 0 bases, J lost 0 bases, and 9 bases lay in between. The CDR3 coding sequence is TGTGCCAGCAGCTTAGGTAGAAAGAGCTCCTACGAGCAGTACTTC. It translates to CASSLGRKSSYEQYF. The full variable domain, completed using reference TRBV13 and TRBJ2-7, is AAGVIQSPRHLIKEKRETATLKCYPIPRHDTVYWYQQGPGQDPQFLISFYEKMQSDKGSIPDRFSAQQFSDYHSELNMSSLELGDSALYFCASSLGRKSSYEQYFGPGTRLTVT.

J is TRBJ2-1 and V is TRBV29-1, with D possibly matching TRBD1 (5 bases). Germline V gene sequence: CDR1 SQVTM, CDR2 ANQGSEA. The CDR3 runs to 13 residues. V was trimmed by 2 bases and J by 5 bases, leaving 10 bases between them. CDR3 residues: CSVERGQHNEQFF. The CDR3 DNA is TGCAGCGTTGAAAGAGGACAACACAATGAGCAGTTCTTC.

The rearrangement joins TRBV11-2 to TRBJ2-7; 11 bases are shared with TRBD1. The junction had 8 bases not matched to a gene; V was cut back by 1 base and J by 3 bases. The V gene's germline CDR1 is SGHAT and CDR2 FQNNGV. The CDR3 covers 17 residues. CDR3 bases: TGTGCCAGCAGCTTAGGGGGACAGGGGGTAGTCTTCTACGAGCAGTACTTC. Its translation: CASSLGGQGVVFYEQYF.

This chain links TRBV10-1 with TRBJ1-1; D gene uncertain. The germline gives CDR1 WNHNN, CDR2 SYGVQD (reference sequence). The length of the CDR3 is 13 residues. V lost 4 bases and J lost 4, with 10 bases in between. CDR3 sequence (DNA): TGCGCCAGCAGTGGAATGAACTCCACTGAAGCTTTCTTT. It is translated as CASSGMNSTEAFF.

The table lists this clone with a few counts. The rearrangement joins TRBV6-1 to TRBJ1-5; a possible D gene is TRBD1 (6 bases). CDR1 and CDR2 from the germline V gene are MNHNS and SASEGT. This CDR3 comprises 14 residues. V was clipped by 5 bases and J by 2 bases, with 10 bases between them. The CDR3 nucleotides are TGTGCCAGCAGTTCAGGGGAAGGCAATCAGCCCCAGCATTTT. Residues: CASSSGEGNQPQHF.

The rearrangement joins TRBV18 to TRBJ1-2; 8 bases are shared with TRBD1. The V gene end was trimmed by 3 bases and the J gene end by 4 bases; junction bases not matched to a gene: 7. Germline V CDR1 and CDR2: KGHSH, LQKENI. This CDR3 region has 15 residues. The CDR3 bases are TGTGCCAGCTCACCGGACGCCGGGACAGGCTATGGCTACACCTTC. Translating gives CASSPDAGTGYGYTF.

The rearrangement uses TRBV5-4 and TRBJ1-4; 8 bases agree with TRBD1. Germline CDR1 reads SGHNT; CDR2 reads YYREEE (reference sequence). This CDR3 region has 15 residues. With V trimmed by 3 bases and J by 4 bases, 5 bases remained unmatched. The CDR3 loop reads CASSSDRGGNEKLFF. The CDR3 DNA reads TGTGCCAGCAGCTCCGACAGGGGAGGTAATGAAAAACTGTTTTTT.

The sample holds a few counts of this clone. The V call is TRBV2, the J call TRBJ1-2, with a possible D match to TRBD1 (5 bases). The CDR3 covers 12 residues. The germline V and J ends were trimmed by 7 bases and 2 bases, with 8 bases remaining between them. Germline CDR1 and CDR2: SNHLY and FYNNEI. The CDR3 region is CASKAGNYGYTF. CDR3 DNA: TGTGCCAGCAAAGCAGGGAACTATGGCTACACCTTC.

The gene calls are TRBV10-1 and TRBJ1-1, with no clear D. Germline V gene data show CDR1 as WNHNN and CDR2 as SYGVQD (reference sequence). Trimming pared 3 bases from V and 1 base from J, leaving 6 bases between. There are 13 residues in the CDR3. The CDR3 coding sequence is TGCGCCAGCAGTGACTCTCCGAACACTGAAGCTTTCTTT. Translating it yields CASSDSPNTEAFF.

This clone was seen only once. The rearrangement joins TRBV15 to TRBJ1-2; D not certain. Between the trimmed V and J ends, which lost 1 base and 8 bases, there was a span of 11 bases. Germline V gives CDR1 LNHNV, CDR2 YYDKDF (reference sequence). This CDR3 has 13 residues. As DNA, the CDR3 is TGTGCCACCAGCAGAGTTAACAGACGGGGCTACACCTTC. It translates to CATSRVNRRGYTF.

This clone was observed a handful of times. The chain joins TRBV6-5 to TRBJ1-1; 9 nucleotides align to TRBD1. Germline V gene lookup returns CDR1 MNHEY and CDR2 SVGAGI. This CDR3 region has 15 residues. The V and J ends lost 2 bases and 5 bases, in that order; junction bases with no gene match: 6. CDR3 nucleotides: TGTGCCAGCAGTTACCCCGGGACAGGGCGGACTGAAGCTTTCTTT. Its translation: CASSYPGTGRTEAFF.

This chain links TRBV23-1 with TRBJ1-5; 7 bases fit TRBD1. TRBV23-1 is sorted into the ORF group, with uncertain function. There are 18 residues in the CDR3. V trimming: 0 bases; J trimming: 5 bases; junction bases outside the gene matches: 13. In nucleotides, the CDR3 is TGCGCCAGCAGTCAATCGCCGGAGACAGGGTATGCTGATCAGCCCCAGCATTTT. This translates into CASSQSPETGYADQPQHF.

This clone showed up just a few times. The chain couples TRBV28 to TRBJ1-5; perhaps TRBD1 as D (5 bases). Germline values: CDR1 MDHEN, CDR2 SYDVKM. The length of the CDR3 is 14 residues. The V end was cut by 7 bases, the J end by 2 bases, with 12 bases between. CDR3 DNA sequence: TGTGCCAGCATGCGGGGCATCGGCAATCAGCCCCAGCATTTT. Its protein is CASMRGIGNQPQHF.

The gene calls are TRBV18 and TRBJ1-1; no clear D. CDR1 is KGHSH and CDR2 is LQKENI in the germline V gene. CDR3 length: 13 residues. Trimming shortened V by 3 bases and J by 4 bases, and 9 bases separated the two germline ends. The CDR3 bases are TGTGCCAGCTCACCGTCGGGGTTCACTGAAGCTTTCTTT. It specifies CASSPSGFTEAFF.

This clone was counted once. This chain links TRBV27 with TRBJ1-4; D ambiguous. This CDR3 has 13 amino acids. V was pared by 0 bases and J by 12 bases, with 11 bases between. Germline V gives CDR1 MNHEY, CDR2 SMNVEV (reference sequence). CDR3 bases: TGTGCCAGCAGTTTATCCGGGTCCGCTGAACTGTTTTTT. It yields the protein CASSLSGSAELFF. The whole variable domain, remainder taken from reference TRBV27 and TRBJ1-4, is EAQVTQNPRYLITVTGKKLTVTCSQNMNHEYMSWYRQDPGLGLRQIYYSMNVEVTDKGDVPEGYKVSRKEKRNFPLILESPSPNQTSLYFCASSLSGSAELFFGSGTQLSVL.

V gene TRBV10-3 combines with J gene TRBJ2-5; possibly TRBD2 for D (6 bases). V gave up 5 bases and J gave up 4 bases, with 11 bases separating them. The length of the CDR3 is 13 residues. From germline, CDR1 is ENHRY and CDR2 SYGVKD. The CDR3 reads CAISTIGGETQYF. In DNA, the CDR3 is TGTGCCATCAGTACTATCGGGGGAGAGACCCAGTACTTC.

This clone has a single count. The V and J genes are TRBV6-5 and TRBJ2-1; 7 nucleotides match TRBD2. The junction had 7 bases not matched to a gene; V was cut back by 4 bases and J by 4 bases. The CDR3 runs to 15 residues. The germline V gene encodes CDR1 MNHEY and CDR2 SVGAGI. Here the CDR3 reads CASSLEGRGYNEQFF. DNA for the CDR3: TGTGCCAGCAGTTTAGAGGGGAGGGGTTACAATGAGCAGTTCTTC.

CDR3 amino acids: CASSLEGGGPGEQYF. CDR3 sequence (DNA): TGTGCCAGCAGCTTAGAGGGCGGCGGCCCGGGGGAGCAGTACTTC. The chain combines TRBV7-6 with TRBJ2-7; D is possibly TRBD2 (5 bases). The V end was cut by 1 base, the J end by 7 bases, with 17 bases between. The CDR3 loop spans 15 amino acids. From germline, CDR1 is SGHVS and CDR2 FNYEAQ.

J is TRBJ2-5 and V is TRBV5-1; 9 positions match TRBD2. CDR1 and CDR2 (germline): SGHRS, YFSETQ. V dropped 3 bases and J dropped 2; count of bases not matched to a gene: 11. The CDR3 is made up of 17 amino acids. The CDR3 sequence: CASSYPNSGSGQETQYF. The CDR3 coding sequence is TGCGCCAGCAGCTACCCCAATAGCGGGAGTGGGCAAGAGACCCAGTACTTC.

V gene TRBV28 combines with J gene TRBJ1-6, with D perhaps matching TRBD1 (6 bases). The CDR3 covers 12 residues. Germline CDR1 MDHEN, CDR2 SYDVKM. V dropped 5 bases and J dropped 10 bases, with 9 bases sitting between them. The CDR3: CASSADRSPLHF. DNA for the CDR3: TGTGCCAGCAGTGCAGACAGGTCACCCCTCCACTTT.